These 16 T cell receptor beta chains share one sample of origin, sequenced in a study of graft-versus-host responses after intestinal transplantation. The protocol was immunoSEQ multiplex PCR, while the TCRdb copy is restricted to in-frame clones and leaves out a portion. The sample has approximately 78,000 clones; 87% are singletons. The antigens these receptors bind are not known. The sequences come from unstimulated CD8+ T cells sorted from spleen or lymph node cells, collected before transplant. These receptors came from a human donor who was the organ donor for an intestinal transplant.

This chain links TRBV6-5 with TRBJ1-5, with 8 nucleotides matching TRBD1. The junction had 8 bases not matched to a gene; V was cut back by 10 bases and J by 3 bases. Per the germline V gene, CDR1 is MNHEY and CDR2 is SVGAGI. CDR3 size: 14 residues. The CDR3 DNA reads TGTGCCACCGCGACAGGGGATAACAATCAGCCCCAGCATTTT. This translates into CATATGDNNQPQHF.

This clone showed up just once. The chain couples TRBV4-2 to TRBJ1-4; weak D call: TRBD1 (5 bases). Germline-derived CDR1 and CDR2 are LGHNA and YNFKEQ. CDR3 length equals 16 residues. Trimming stripped 8 bases from V and 7 bases from J, with 23 bases between. CDR3 DNA: TGTGCCAGCCAGGACAAGGGGAATAATAAGGGTGAAAAACTGTTTTTT. Its protein product is CASQDKGNNKGEKLFF.

The chain combines TRBV7-2 with TRBJ1-5; maybe TRBD1 (6 bases). Germline V gene lookup returns CDR1 SGHTA and CDR2 FQGNSA. Trimming left V 2 bases short and J 1 base short, with 6 bases between. CDR3 length equals 14 residues. The DNA of the CDR3 is TGTGCCAGCAGCTTAACAGGGAGCAATCAGCCCCAGCATTTT. It translates to CASSLTGSNQPQHF.

The chain joins TRBV27 to TRBJ2-1; D is possibly TRBD1 or TRBD2 (5 bases each). Germline V gene sequence: CDR1 MNHEY, CDR2 SMNVEV (reference sequence). The CDR3 loop spans 11 amino acids. Trimming took off 5 bases at V and 9 bases at J, with 8 bases between the two ends. CDR3 DNA sequence: TGTGCCAGCAGTCGGGGCGGTGAGCAGTTCTTC. Translating it yields CASSRGGEQFF.

This clone was seen only a few times. The gene calls are TRBV15 and TRBJ2-7, with a tentative D call TRBD2 (7 bases). Germline V gene data show CDR1 as LNHNV and CDR2 as YYDKDF (reference sequence). This CDR3 has 15 amino acids. With 0 bases removed from V and 3 bases from J, the gap between germline ends came to 12 bases. The CDR3 bases are TGTGCCACCAGCAGAGATAGGGGGGGGAGCTACGAGCAGTACTTC. Encoded protein: CATSRDRGGSYEQYF.

The gene calls are TRBV11-2 and TRBJ2-5, with 7 bases identical to TRBD1. Looked up from germline, CDR1 is SGHAT and CDR2 is FQNNGV. CDR3 size: 15 residues. Trimming removed 4 bases from V and 4 bases from J; junction bases left unmatched: 9. CDR3 coding DNA: TGTGCCAGCAGCTATATCTACAGGGGCGGAGAGACCCAGTACTTC. Its translation is CASSYIYRGGETQYF.

This clone was counted a single time. The J gene is TRBJ2-2, the V gene TRBV4-1; 9 bases match TRBD2. There are 15 residues in the CDR3. Germline CDR1 MGHRA, CDR2 YSYEKL. With V trimmed by 4 bases and J by 4 bases, 4 bases remained unmatched. This CDR3 is CASSRGGGATGELFF. CDR3 DNA: TGCGCCAGCAGCCGAGGCGGGGGGGCCACCGGGGAGCTGTTTTTT.

This clone was seen only a few times. The chain recombines TRBV7-9 with TRBJ2-7; D not certain. Trimming stripped 5 bases from V and 5 bases from J, with 13 bases between. Germline loops: CDR1 SEHNR, CDR2 FQNEAQ (reference sequence). The CDR3 contains 13 residues. CDR3: CASSPSPFDEQYF. The DNA for the CDR3 is TGTGCCAGCAGCCCCAGCCCTTTCGACGAGCAGTACTTC. The whole variable domain, filled in from reference TRBV7-9 and TRBJ2-7, reads DTGVSQNPRHKITKRGQNVTFRCDPISEHNRLYWYRQTLGQGPEFLTYFQNEAQLEKSRLLSDRFSAERPKGSFSTLEIQRTEQGDSAMYLCASSPSPFDEQYFGPGTRLTVT.

This clone was seen just once. The CDR3 spells CASSSLPSMDTEAFF. The DNA of the CDR3 is TGTGCCAGTAGTTCCCTTCCCTCCATGGACACTGAAGCTTTCTTT. The chain employs TRBV19 and TRBJ1-1; D gene uncertain. Trimming cost V 5 bases and J 3 bases, with 16 bases left between them. The CDR3 length is 15 residues. Germline CDR1 and CDR2: LNHDA and SQIVND (reference sequence).

This rearrangement joins TRBV28 to TRBJ2-2; TRBD2 is a possible D gene (5 bases). The CDR3 spans 16 residues. In germline, CDR1 is MDHEN, CDR2 SYDVKM. V lost 5 bases to trimming and J lost 4 bases, with 17 bases between them. CDR3 bases: TGTGCCAGCAGTCGAGAGGGTGAGGTATTCACCGGGGAGCTGTTTTTT. This codes for CASSREGEVFTGELFF.

The rearrangement uses TRBV6-1 and TRBJ1-5; 9 positions match TRBD1. The CDR3 is 13 amino acids. CDR1 is MNHNS, CDR2 SASEGT, per germline. The trim removed 6 bases at V and 6 bases at J, leaving 3 bases unmatched. CDR3 nucleotide sequence: TGTGCCAGCAGAACAGGGGGCTCTCAGCCCCAGCATTTT. Translating gives CASRTGGSQPQHF.

This CDR3 is CASSIDFYPAPSETSYNEQFF. CDR3 bases: TGTGCCAGTAGTATAGACTTCTATCCCGCGCCCAGTGAGACGTCCTACAATGAGCAGTTCTTC. The gene calls are TRBV19 and TRBJ2-1; D unclear. The V end was cut by 0 bases, the J end by 1 base, with 25 bases between. In germline, CDR1 is LNHDA, CDR2 SQIVND (reference sequence). The CDR3 runs 21 residues.

The rearrangement uses TRBV28 and TRBJ2-1; perhaps TRBD2 as D (6 bases). Trimming pared 3 bases from V and 9 bases from J, leaving 6 bases between. CDR1 is MDHEN, CDR2 SYDVKM, per germline. The CDR3 spans 11 residues. CDR3 residues: CASSFGGEQFF. Here the CDR3 DNA reads TGTGCCAGCAGTTTCGGGGGTGAGCAGTTCTTC.

The rearrangement joins TRBV5-1 to TRBJ1-5; the D gene is possibly TRBD1 (5 bases). The V end lost 2 bases, the J end lost 4 bases, and 25 bases lay between the germline ends. The CDR3 contains 19 residues. Per the germline V gene, CDR1 is SGHRS and CDR2 is YFSETQ. The CDR3 DNA reads as TGCGCCAGCAGCTTTTCTTTATCGGGGGAAAGGAGGCGAAATCAGCCCCAGCATTTT. It encodes CASSFSLSGERRRNQPQHF.

The chain joins TRBV4-1 to TRBJ2-5, with unresolved D. The V end lost 1 base, the J end lost 7 bases, and 7 bases lay between the germline ends. CDR1 is MGHRA and CDR2 is YSYEKL in the germline V gene. There are 12 residues in the CDR3. The CDR3 DNA sequence: TGCGCCAGCAGCCAAGTTTGGGGGACCCAGTACTTC. Its translation: CASSQVWGTQYF.

This clone was picked up a small number of times. The CDR3 DNA reads TGCGCCAGCACAGGGGAGGGGAACACTGAAGCTTTCTTT. This sequence encodes CASTGEGNTEAFF. The rearrangement links TRBV5-1 to TRBJ1-1, with D perhaps TRBD1 (6 bases). Germline V gene sequence: CDR1 SGHRS, CDR2 YFSETQ. The CDR3 is made up of 13 amino acids. The V end was cut by 6 bases, the J end by 1 base, with 10 bases between.